The 26 T cell receptor beta chains listed next were all sequenced from one sample in a study of monozygotic twins with inflammatory bowel disease. After re-calling the 5' RACE reads, TCRdb lists one entry per CDR3 protein, DNA absent. Its listing shows over 110,000 distinct CDR3 sequences. Material for sequencing was blood. The receptor source for this set is a human donor with ulcerative colitis or Crohn's disease, or a healthy co-twin of an affected twin (not recorded which).

The chain couples TRBV7-9 to TRBJ1-1; TCRdb lists TRBD1, though no DNA is available to test this call. CDR1 is SEHNR and CDR2 is FQNEAQ in the germline V gene (reference sequence). This CDR3 is built from 14 residues. The CDR3 loop is CASSLVQGATEAFF.

The chain joins TRBV7-2 to TRBJ1-5; TCRdb names TRBD1, which stays unverified in the absence of DNA. The CDR3 is 18 residues long. In germline, CDR1 is SGHTA, CDR2 FQGNSA. The CDR3 is CASSLSSQGGEGNQPQHF. Filled out from reference TRBV7-2 and TRBJ1-5, the complete variable domain reads GAGVSQSPSNKVTEKGKDVELRCDPISGHTALYWYRQSLGQGLEFLIYFQGNSAPDKSGLPSDRFSAERTGGSVSTLTIQRTQQEDSAVYLCASSLSSQGGEGNQPQHFGDGTRLSIL.

The gene calls are TRBV5-6 and TRBJ2-1; as DNA is missing, the TRBD2 call by TCRdb cannot be tested. Germline V lookup: CDR1 SGHDT, CDR2 YYEEEE. The CDR3 covers 15 residues. Here the CDR3 reads CASSFGTSVDNEQFF.

V gene TRBV5-1 combines with J gene TRBJ2-1; lacking DNA, the TRBD1 call made by TCRdb goes unchecked. CDR3 length: 14 amino acids. CDR1 is SGHRS, CDR2 YFSETQ, per germline. CDR3 in amino acids: CASSPRGALNEQFF.

The chain combines TRBV4-3 with TRBJ2-1; TCRdb gives TRBD1 as the D gene, but with no DNA this cannot be confirmed. The germline gives CDR1 LGHNA, CDR2 YSLEER. This CDR3 has 16 amino acids. CDR3 protein: CASSQHQGGPRGEQFF.

The chain carries TRBV28 and TRBJ1-2; TCRdb's D call of TRBD1 is untestable without DNA. Germline CDR1 and CDR2: MDHEN and SYDVKM. This CDR3 has 13 residues. This CDR3 is CASRPPLTYGYTF.

The rearrangement uses TRBV7-2 and TRBJ2-1; TCRdb calls TRBD2, which cannot be checked without DNA. The V gene's germline CDR1 is SGHTA and CDR2 FQGNSA. The CDR3 totals 15 residues. CDR3 residues: CASSFISGGRNEQFF. Combining the CDR3 with reference TRBV7-2 and TRBJ2-1 gives the whole variable domain GAGVSQSPSNKVTEKGKDVELRCDPISGHTALYWYRQSLGQGLEFLIYFQGNSAPDKSGLPSDRFSAERTGGSVSTLTIQRTQQEDSAVYLCASSFISGGRNEQFFGPGTRLTVL.

The rearrangement links TRBV20-1 to TRBJ2-7; as DNA is missing, the TRBD2 call by TCRdb cannot be tested. The CDR3 sequence is 13 residues long. Per germline, CDR1 DFQATT and CDR2 SNEGSKA (reference sequence). This chain's CDR3 is CSASAGLAYEQYF.

This chain uses TRBV5-1 with TRBJ2-5; TCRdb picks TRBD2, but there is no DNA to check that call. Germline CDR1 and CDR2: SGHRS and YFSETQ. CDR3 size: 15 residues. CDR3 amino acids: CASSPGLAGGETQYF.

V gene TRBV4-2 combines with J gene TRBJ1-4. The CDR3 sequence is 17 residues long. The germline V gene encodes CDR1 LGHNA and CDR2 YNFKEQ. The CDR3 protein is CASSREPSVAFNEKLFF.

The chain has TRBV2 and TRBJ2-4; the D call from TCRdb, TRBD1, cannot be confirmed without DNA. The length of the CDR3 is 15 residues. Germline V gene lookup returns CDR1 SNHLY and CDR2 FYNNEI. The CDR3 reads CASSGPMVVKNIQYF.

The chain carries TRBV4-2 and TRBJ2-3. The CDR3 covers 15 residues. Germline CDR1 reads LGHNA; CDR2 reads YNFKEQ. CDR3 residues: CASSQGGVRTDTQYF.

J is TRBJ2-5 and V is TRBV5-1. The germline gives CDR1 SGHRS, CDR2 YFSETQ. The CDR3 sequence is 16 residues long. The chain's CDR3 is CASSFVAGVGMETQYF.

The CDR3: CSARPAGSTDTQYF. This chain joins TRBV20-1 and TRBJ2-3; TCRdb's assignment of TRBD2 cannot be checked, as there is no DNA. The CDR3 covers 14 residues. Germline CDR1 is DFQATT and CDR2 is SNEGSKA (reference sequence).

The rearrangement links TRBV3-1 to TRBJ2-7; absent DNA, TCRdb's TRBD1 call cannot be checked. This CDR3 spans 17 amino acids. In germline, CDR1 is LGHDT, CDR2 YNNKEL (reference sequence). The CDR3 protein is CASSLGGGQVFSYEQYF.

V is TRBV20-1 and J is TRBJ2-7; TCRdb picks TRBD1, but there is no DNA to check that call. Germline-derived CDR1 and CDR2 are DFQATT and SNEGSKA (reference sequence). This CDR3 has 12 amino acids. CDR3: CSAAGQSHEQYF.

The CDR3 reads CASSLASTSGPYEQYF. This rearrangement joins TRBV5-1 to TRBJ2-7; no DNA is available, so the TRBD2 call from TCRdb remains unchecked. The germline CDR1 and CDR2 sequences are SGHRS and YFSETQ. The length of the CDR3 is 16 residues.

The rearrangement uses TRBV29-1 and TRBJ2-7. CDR1 SQVTM and CDR2 ANQGSEA come from the germline V gene. CDR3 size: 14 residues. CDR3 in amino acids: CSVDLGQDYYEQYF.

The rearrangement links TRBV30 to TRBJ2-7; TCRdb's assignment of TRBD1 cannot be checked, as there is no DNA. Germline V gene data show CDR1 as GTSNPN and CDR2 as SVGIG (reference sequence). CDR3 length equals 15 residues. This CDR3 reads CAWSRRGRGIREQYF.

This chain joins TRBV12-3 or TRBV12-4 and TRBJ2-3; checking the TCRdb D call of TRBD1 is not possible without DNA. The CDR3 spans 15 residues. The CDR3 here is CASSLPWGGTDTQYF.

The V gene is TRBV21-1, the J gene TRBJ2-3; TCRdb's D gene call, TRBD1, goes unchecked for lack of DNA. TRBV21-1 is a pseudogene segment. This CDR3 spans 15 amino acids. The CDR3 here is CARGGDNPSTDTQYF.

The chain employs TRBV4-2 and TRBJ2-1; TCRdb names TRBD1, which stays unverified in the absence of DNA. This CDR3 comprises 16 residues. CDR1 is LGHNA and CDR2 is YNFKEQ in the germline V gene. Here the CDR3 reads CASSLRAGEQGNEQFF.

The chain recombines TRBV18 with TRBJ1-3. Germline CDR1 is KGHSH and CDR2 is LQKENI. The CDR3 consists of 18 residues. The CDR3 is CASSPPWAAFRGGNTIYF.

The rearrangement joins TRBV5-5 to TRBJ1-3. Germline V gene lookup returns CDR1 SGHKS and CDR2 YYEKEE (reference sequence). CDR3 size: 14 residues. The CDR3 region is CASSLGINGNTIYF.

V and J are TRBV20-1 and TRBJ1-3. The CDR3 is 14 residues long. Germline CDR1 DFQATT, CDR2 SNEGSKA (reference sequence). The CDR3: CSALNRASGNTIYF.

This sequence joins TRBV7-2 and TRBJ2-7; TCRdb gives TRBD2 as the D gene, but with no DNA this cannot be confirmed. CDR1 is SGHTA and CDR2 is FQGNSA in the germline V gene. The CDR3 extends over 14 amino acids. The chain's CDR3 is CASSFGGSSYEQYF.